The TCR beta chain under discussion was sequenced for a study of regulatory T cells in long-lasting Graves disease. For the study at large: Persistent Graves' disease meant over 5 years of antithyroid drugs with positive TSH receptor antibodies. Study-level findings and limits: Accuracy was perhaps lowered by the small sample size.

The authors built TCR beta libraries using iRepertoire HTBI primers and Arm-PCR of CDR3 regions. Authors' processing steps: Segment identification across samples yielded 60 to 80 TRBV and roughly 15 TRBJ segments. TCRdb recomputed calls from the multiplex PCR reads with MiXCR, one row per CDR3 protein. The V and J calls were determined by TCRdb, not by the authors. This repertoire shows about 400,000 distinct CDR3 sequences, less than 25% found once; its top ten account for roughly 20%. This CDR3 is 18 amino acids long. Trimming pared 4 bases from V and 4 bases from J, leaving 25 bases between. CDR1 is SGHNT and CDR2 is YENEEA in the germline V gene. This clonotype was counted a few times. What it recognizes is unknown. Time point here: persistent/refractory GD, antithyroid drugs over 5 years with positive TRAb. PBMCs provided the RNA from which the TCR library was made.

The sequence was obtained from a female donor with Graves disease. The chain employs TRBV11-3 and TRBJ2-5; the D call may be TRBD1 or TRBD2 (5 bases each). The starting material was peripheral blood mononuclear cells (PBMCs), obtained when the disease was refractory, from a patient treated with antithyroid drugs. The CDR3, as DNA: TGTGCCAGCAGCTCCGGTGGGTTTCGGGACCCTGTTGGAGAGACCCAGTACTTC. This gives the protein CASSSGGFRDPVGETQYF.